This T cell receptor (beta chain) is from a study of post-analysis software for immune sequencing data. Details on this clonotype: Its target is unknown.

The study, taken as a whole, reports: When patients were compared with controls, 4 or 5 TRBV segments were more frequent, TRBV5-6, TRBV5-1 and TRBV20-1 among them.

Unique molecular identifiers were present in the TCR beta cDNA libraries. One entry per CDR3 protein, called by TCRdb with MiXCR from the PCR reads. The table has about 820,000 distinct CDR3 sequences, roughly 58% seen once. CDR3 length equals 15 residues. V was trimmed by 3 bases and J by 2 bases, leaving 12 bases between them. The sequenced material came from blood. This TCR was sampled from a girl between 5 and 17 years old with multiple sclerosis. V usage is TRBV12-3 or TRBV12-4 and J usage is TRBJ2-3; D might be TRBD2 (7 bases). CDR3 in DNA: TGTGCCAGCAGTTTCGGGGGGCTAAACACAGATACGCAGTATTTT. Protein sequence: CASSFGGLNTDTQYF.